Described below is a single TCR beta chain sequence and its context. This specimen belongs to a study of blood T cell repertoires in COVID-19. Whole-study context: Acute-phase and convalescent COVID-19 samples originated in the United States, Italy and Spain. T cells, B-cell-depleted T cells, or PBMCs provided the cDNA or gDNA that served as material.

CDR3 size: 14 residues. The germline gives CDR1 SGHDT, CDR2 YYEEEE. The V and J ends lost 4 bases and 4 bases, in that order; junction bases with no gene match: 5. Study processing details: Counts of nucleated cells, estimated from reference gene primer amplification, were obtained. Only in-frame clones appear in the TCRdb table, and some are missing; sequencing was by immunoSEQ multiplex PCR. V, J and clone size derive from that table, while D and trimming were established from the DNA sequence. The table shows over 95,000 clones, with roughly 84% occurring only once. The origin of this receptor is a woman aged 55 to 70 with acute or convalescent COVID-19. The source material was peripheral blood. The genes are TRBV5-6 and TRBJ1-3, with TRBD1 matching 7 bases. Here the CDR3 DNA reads TGTGCCAGCAGCAGCCGGGACAGAGGAAACACCATATATTTT. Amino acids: CASSSRDRGNTIYF.